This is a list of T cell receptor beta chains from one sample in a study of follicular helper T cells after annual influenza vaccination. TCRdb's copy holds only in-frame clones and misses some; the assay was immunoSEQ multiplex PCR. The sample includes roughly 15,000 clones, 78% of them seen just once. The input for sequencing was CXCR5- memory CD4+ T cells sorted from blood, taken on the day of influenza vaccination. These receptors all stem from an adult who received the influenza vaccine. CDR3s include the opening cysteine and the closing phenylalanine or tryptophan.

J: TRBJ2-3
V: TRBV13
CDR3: CASSRRDWRQYF

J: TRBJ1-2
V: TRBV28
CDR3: CASSLRDRGEEGYTF

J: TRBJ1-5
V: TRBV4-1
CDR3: CASSQGDLPGNQPQHF

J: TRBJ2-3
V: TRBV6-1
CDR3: CASRRVVGTDTQYF

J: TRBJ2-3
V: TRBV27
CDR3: CASSSPNGGTDTQYF

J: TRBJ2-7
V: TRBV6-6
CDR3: CASSWEQSLYEQYF

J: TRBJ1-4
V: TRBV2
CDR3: CASSEGGAGANEKLFF

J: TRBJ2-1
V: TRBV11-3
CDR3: CASSARSGGTYNEQFF

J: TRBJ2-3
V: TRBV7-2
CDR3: CASSWDRGGTDTQYF

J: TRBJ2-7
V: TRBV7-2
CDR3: CASSLSGTVNYEQYF

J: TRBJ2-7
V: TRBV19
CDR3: CASSSPGQSYEQYF

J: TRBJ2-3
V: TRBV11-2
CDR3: CASSLDRNTQYF

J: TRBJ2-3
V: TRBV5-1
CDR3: CASSLAGLSTDTQYF

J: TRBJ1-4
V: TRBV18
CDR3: CASSPGVEGSEKLFF

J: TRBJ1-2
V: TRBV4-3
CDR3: CASSQQTGSLGGYTF

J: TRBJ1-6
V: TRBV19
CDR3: CASNPTGSRGSYNSPLHF

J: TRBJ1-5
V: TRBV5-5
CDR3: CASSLVGGRQPQHF

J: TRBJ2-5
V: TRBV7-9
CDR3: CASSLLRDRTTETQYF

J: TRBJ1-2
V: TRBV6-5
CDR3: CASRMRQGGNYGYTF

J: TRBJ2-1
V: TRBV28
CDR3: CASSWTSGGIREQFF

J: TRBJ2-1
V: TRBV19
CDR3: CASSNSGLGYNEQFF

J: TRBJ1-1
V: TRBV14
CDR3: CASSRGVGTGENTEAFF

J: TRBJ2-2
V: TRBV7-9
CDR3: CASSSNRETGELFF